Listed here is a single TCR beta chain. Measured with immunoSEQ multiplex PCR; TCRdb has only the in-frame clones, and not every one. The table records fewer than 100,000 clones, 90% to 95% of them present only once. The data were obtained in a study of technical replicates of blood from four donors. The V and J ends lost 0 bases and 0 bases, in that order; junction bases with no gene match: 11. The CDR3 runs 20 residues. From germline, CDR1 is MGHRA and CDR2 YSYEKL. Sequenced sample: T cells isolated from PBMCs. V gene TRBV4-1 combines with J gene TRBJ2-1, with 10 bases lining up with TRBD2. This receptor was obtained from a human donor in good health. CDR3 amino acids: CASSQEINSGRISSYNEQFF. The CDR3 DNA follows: TGCGCCAGCAGCCAAGAAATTAATAGCGGGAGGATCAGCTCCTACAATGAGCAGTTCTTC.